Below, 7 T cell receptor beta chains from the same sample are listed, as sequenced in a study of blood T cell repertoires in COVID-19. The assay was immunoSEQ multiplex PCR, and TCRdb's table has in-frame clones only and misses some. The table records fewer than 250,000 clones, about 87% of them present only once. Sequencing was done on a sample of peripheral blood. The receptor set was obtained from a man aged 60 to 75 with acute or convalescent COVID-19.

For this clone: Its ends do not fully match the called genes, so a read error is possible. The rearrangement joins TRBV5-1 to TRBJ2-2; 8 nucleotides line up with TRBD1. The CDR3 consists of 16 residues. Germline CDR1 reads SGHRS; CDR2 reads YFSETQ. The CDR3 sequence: CASSLAGRQGTGELFF. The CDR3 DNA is TGCGCCAGCAGTTTGGCGGGCAGACAGGGGACCGGGGAGCTGTTTTTT.

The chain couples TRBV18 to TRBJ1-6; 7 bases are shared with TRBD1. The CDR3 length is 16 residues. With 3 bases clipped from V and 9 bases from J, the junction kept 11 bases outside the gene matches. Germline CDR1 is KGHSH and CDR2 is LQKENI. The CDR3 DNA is TGTGCCAGCTCACCGCAGACAGGGCGAGGGATTTCACCCCTCCACTTT. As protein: CASSPQTGRGISPLHF.

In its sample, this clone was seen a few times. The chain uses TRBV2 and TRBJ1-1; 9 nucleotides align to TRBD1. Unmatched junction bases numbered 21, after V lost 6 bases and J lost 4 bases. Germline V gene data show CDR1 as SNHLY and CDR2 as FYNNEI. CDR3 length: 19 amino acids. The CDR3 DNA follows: TGTGCCAGCAGAGCAATCCCGGTGGGGACAGGGAAAGTGAGCACTGAAGCTTTCTTT. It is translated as CASRAIPVGTGKVSTEAFF.

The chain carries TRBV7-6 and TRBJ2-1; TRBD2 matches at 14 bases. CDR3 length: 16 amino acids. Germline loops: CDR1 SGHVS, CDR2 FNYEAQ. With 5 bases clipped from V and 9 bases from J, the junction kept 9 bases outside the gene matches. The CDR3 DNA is TGTGCCAGCAGCCCGCAGACTAGCGGGGGGGCCTTTGAGCAGTTCTTC. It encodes CASSPQTSGGAFEQFF.

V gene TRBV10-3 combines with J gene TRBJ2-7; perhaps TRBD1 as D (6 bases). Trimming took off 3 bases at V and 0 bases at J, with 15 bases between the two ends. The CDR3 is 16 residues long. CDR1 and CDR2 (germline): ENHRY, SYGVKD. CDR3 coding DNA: TGTGCCATCAGTGAAACTGGACAGTCCAGCTCCTACGAGCAGTACTTC. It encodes CAISETGQSSSYEQYF.

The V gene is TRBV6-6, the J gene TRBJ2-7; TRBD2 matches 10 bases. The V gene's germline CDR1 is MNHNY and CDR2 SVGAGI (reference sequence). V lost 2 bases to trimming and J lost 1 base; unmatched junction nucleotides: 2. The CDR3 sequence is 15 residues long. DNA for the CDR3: TGTGCCAGCAGTTACCGGACTAGCGGATCCTACGAGCAGTACTTC. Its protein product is CASSYRTSGSYEQYF.

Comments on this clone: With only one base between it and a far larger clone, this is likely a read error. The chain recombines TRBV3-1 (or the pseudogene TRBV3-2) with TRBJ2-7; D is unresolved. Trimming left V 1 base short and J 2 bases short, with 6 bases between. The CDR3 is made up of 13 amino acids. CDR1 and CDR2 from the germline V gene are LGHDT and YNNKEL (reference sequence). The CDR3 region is CASSQGTAYEQYF. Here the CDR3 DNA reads TGTGCCAGCAGCCAAGGAACAGCCTACGAGCAGTACTTC.